This T cell receptor (beta chain) was documented in a study of neoadjuvant anti-PD-1 for oral cavity cancer. Study summary: Patients mostly received three to four biweekly nivolumab doses at 3 mg/kg before surgery. Non-progressing patients received a fourth nivolumab dose near day 43, then surgery on days 50-56.

Comments on this clone: Its antigen remains unknown.

PBMCs were not maintained or expanded in culture before analysis. Study results and limitations: Each response group had just a few patients in TCR analyses.

Profiling relied on immunoSEQ multiplex PCR, and the TCRdb table lists in-frame clones only, not all of them. The data show about 72,000 clones, more than 70% seen once. V lost 1 base, J lost 2 bases, and 6 bases lay in between. The CDR3 is 13 amino acids. Per the germline V gene, CDR1 is SGHNT and CDR2 is YYREEE (reference sequence). Sequenced here: PBMCs, sampled before nivolumab (anti-PD-1) treatment. The chain carries TRBV5-4 and TRBJ2-5, with D unresolved. The sequence was collected from a person aged 35 to 85 with oral cavity squamous cell carcinoma. The CDR3 is CASSLRAQETQYF. The CDR3 bases are TGTGCCAGCAGCTTGAGGGCTCAAGAGACCCAGTACTTC.